This T cell receptor (beta chain) was retrieved from a study of cytomegalovirus exposure and HLA in healthy donors. The wider study: Genetic ancestry analysis placed approximately 80% of the 410 or so donors that were genotyped in the Caucasian-associated cluster.

The PCR was carried out with 60 Vbeta primers and 13 Jbeta primers. Clones were read by immunoSEQ multiplex PCR, and TCRdb kept only the in-frame ones, dropping some. The sample table includes 150,000 to 200,000 clones. Whole-study findings and limits: Through in vitro validation, a few CMV-associated chains were shown to be specific for CMV antigens. Later analysis revealed greater clonal expansion in HLA-associated TCR beta chains than in equally common others. Later, an analysis found that common viral pathogens appeared to be linked with several of the most significant clusters.

The CDR3 loop spans 18 amino acids. V gave up 4 bases and J gave up 0 bases, with 19 bases separating them. Germline V CDR1 and CDR2: MNHEY, SMNVEV (reference sequence). For this clone: Its antigen is still unknown.

The receptor's source is a young woman in good health and CMV-seropositive. Specimen: PBMCs. The chain employs TRBV27 and TRBJ1-5; D possibly corresponds to TRBD1 (6 bases). The CDR3 region is CASSCPRTAVDSNQPQHF. The CDR3 DNA reads as TGTGCCAGCAGTTGCCCCAGGACAGCGGTAGATAGCAATCAGCCCCAGCATTTT.